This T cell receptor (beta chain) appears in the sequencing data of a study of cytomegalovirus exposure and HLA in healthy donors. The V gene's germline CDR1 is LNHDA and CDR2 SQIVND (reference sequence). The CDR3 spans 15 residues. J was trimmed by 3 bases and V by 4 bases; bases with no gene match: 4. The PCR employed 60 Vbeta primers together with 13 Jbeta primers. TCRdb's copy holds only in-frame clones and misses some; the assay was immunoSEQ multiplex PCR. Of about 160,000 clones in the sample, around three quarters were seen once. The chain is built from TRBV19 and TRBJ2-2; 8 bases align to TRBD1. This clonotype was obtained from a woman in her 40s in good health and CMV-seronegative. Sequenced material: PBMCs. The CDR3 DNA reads TGTGCCAGTAGTACAGGGGGCGCCGACACCGGGGAGCTGTTTTTT. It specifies CASSTGGADTGELFF.